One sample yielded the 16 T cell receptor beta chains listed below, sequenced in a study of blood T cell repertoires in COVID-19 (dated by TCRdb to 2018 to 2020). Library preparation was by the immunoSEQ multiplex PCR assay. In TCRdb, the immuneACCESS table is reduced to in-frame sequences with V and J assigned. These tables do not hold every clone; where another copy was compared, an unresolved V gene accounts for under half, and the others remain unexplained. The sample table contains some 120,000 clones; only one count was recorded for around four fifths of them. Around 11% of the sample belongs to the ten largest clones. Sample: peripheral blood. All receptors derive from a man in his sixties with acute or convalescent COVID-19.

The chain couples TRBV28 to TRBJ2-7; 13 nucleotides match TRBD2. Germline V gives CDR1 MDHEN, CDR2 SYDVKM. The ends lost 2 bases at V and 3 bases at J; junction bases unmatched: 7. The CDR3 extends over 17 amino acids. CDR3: CASSLGLAGEYIYEQYF. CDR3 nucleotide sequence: TGTGCCAGCAGTTTAGGACTAGCGGGAGAGTACATCTACGAGCAGTACTTC.

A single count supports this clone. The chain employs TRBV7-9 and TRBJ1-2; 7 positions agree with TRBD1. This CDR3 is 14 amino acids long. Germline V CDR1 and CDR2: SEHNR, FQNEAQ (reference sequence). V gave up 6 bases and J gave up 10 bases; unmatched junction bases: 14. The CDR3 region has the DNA TGTGCCAGCAGGTCACCCGGGACAGAAGTTGCCTACACCTTC. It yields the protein CASRSPGTEVAYTF.

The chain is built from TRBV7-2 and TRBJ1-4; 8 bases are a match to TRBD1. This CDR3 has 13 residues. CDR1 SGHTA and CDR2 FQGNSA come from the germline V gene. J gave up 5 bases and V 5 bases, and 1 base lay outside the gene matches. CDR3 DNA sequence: TGTGCCAGCAGCGGGGACAGGAATGAAAAACTGTTTTTT. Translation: CASSGDRNEKLFF.

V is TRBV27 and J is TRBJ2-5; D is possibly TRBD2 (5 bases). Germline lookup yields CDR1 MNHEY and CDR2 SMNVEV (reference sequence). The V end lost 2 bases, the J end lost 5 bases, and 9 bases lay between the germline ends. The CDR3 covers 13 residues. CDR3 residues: CASSLLGSETQYF. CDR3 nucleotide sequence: TGTGCCAGCAGTTTACTAGGGAGCGAGACCCAGTACTTC.

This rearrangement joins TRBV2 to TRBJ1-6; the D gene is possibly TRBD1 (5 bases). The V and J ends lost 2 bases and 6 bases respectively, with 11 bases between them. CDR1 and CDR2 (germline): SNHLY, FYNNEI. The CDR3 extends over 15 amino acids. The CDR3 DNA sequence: TGTGCCAGCAGTGAACCCCCAGGGTTTAATTCACCCCTCCACTTT. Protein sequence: CASSEPPGFNSPLHF. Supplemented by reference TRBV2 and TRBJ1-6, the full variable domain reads EPEVTQTPSHQVTQMGQEVILRCVPISNHLYFYWYRQILGQKVEFLVSFYNNEISEKSEIFDDQFSVERPDGSNFTLKIRSTKLEDSAMYFCASSEPPGFNSPLHFGNGTRLTVT.

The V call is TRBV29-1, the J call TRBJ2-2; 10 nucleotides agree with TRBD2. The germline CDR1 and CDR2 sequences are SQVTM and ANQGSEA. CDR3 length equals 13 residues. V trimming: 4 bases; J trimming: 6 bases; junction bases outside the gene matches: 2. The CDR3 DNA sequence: TGCAGCGTTGGACTAGCGGGTCCCGGGGAGCTGTTTTTT. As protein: CSVGLAGPGELFF.

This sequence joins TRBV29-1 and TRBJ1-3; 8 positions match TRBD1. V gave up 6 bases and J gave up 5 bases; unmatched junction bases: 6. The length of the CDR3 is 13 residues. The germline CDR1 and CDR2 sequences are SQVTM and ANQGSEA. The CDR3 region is CSVKTGGRNTIYF. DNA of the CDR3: TGCAGCGTGAAAACAGGGGGAAGAAACACCATATATTTT.

CDR3 loop: CSASRGTGRNSPLHF. The CDR3 nucleotides are TGCAGTGCTAGTCGGGGGACAGGGAGGAATTCACCCCTCCACTTT. This sequence joins TRBV20-1 and TRBJ1-6; 9 bases match TRBD1. The CDR3 covers 15 residues. Germline V gene data show CDR1 as DFQATT and CDR2 as SNEGSKA (reference sequence). V dropped 3 bases and J dropped 7; count of bases not matched to a gene: 7.

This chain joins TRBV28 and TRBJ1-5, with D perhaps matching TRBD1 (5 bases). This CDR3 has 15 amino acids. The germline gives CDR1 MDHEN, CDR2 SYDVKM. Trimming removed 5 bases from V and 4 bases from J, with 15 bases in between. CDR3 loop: CASSTQTRANQPQHF. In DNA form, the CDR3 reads TGTGCCAGCAGTACACAAACCAGGGCTAATCAGCCCCAGCATTTT.

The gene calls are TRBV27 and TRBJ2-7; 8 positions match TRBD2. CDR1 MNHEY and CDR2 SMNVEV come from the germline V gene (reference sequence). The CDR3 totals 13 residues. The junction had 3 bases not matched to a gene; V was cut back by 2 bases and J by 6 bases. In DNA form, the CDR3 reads TGTGCCAGCAGTTTACCCGGGGGGGGCGAGCAGTACTTC. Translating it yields CASSLPGGGEQYF.

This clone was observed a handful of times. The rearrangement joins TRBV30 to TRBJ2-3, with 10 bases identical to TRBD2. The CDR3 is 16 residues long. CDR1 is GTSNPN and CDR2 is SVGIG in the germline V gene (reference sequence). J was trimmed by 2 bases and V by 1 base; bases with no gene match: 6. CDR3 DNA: TGTGCCTGGAGTGGTTCTAGCGGGAGTCTCACAGATACGCAGTATTTT. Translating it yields CAWSGSSGSLTDTQYF.

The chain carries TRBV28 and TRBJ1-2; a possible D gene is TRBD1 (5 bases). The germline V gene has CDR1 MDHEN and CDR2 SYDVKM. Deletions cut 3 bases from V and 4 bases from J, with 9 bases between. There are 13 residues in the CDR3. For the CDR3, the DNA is TGTGCCAGCAGTTTGGCAGGGCGCTATGGCTACACCTTC. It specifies CASSLAGRYGYTF.

In nucleotides, the CDR3 is TGCGCCAGCAGCTTGGTCAGGCCTCCCTACGAGCAGTACTTC. Amino acids: CASSLVRPPYEQYF. The rearrangement joins TRBV5-1 to TRBJ2-7; D unclear. Germline CDR1 SGHRS, CDR2 YFSETQ. The CDR3 covers 14 residues. With 0 bases removed from V and 2 bases from J, the gap between germline ends came to 9 bases.

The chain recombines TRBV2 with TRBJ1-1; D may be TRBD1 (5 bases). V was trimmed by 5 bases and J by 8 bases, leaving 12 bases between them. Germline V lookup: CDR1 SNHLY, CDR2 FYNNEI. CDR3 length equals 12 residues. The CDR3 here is CASSKGHLEAFF. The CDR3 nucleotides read TGTGCCAGCAGTAAAGGACATCTGGAAGCTTTCTTT. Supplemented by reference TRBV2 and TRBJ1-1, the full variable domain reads EPEVTQTPSHQVTQMGQEVILRCVPISNHLYFYWYRQILGQKVEFLVSFYNNEISEKSEIFDDQFSVERPDGSNFTLKIRSTKLEDSAMYFCASSKGHLEAFFGQGTRLTVV.

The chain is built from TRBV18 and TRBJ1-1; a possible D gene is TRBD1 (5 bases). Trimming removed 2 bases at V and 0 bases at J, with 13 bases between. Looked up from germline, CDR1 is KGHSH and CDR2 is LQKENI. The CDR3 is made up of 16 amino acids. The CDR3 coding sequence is TGTGCCAGCTCACCAAGCGGGGACTCTATGAACACTGAAGCTTTCTTT. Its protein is CASSPSGDSMNTEAFF.

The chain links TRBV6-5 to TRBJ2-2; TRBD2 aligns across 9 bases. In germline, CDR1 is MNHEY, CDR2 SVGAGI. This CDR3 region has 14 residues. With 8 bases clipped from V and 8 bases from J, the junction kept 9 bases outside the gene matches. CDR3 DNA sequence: TGTGCCAGCGCGAAGGCGGCGGGAGGGGGGGAGCTGTTTTTT. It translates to CASAKAAGGGELFF.